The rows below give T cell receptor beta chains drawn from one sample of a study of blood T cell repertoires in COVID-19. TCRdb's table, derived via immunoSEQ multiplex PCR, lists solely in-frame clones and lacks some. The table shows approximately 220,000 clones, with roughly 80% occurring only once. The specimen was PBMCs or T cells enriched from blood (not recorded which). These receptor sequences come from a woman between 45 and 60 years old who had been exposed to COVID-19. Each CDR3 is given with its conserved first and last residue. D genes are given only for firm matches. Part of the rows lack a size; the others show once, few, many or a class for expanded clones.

CDR3 protein: CSVGTSGGAWDTQYF
CDR3 DNA: TGCAGCGTTGGGACTAGCGGGGGGGCCTGGGATACGCAGTATTTT
J gene: TRBJ2-3
V gene: TRBV29-1
clone size: .
D gene: TRBD2

CDR3 protein: CASSHPGLAGSNEQFF
CDR3 DNA: TGCGCCAGCAGCCACCCGGGACTAGCGGGGTCCAATGAGCAGTTCTTC
J gene: TRBJ2-1
V gene: TRBV4-1
clone size: .
D gene: TRBD2

CDR3 protein: CASSLAGGLFHLTHGYTF
CDR3 DNA: TGCGCCAGCAGCTTGGCCGGAGGGTTATTTCACTTGACACATGGCTACACCTTC
J gene: TRBJ1-2
V gene: TRBV5-1
clone size: few
D gene: .

CDR3 protein: CAWSDGGGYTF
CDR3 DNA: TGTGCCTGGAGCGACGGGGGGGGCTACACCTTC
J gene: TRBJ1-2
V gene: TRBV30
clone size: .
D gene: .

CDR3 protein: CASSLHSGGAQNEQFF
CDR3 DNA: TGCGCCAGCAGCTTGCATAGCGGGGGGGCCCAGAATGAGCAGTTCTTC
J gene: TRBJ2-1
V gene: TRBV5-1
clone size: .
D gene: TRBD2

CDR3 protein: CASRPAGLSYEQYF
CDR3 DNA: TGTGCCAGCAGGCCAGCGGGGTTGAGCTACGAGCAGTACTTC
J gene: TRBJ2-7
V gene: TRBV2
clone size: .
D gene: TRBD2

CDR3 protein: CVRSPATGVNTGELFF
CDR3 DNA: TGTGTCAGAAGCCCCGCGACAGGGGTGAACACCGGGGAGCTGTTTTTT
J gene: TRBJ2-2
V gene: TRBV7-5
clone size: few
D gene: .

CDR3 protein: CASSLDMGRLNNYGYTF
CDR3 DNA: TGCGCCAGCAGCTTGGATATGGGGCGTCTGAATAACTATGGCTACACCTTC
J gene: TRBJ1-2
V gene: TRBV5-1
clone size: .
D gene: .

CDR3 protein: CASSLSTVAGANVLTF
CDR3 DNA: TGTGCCAGCAGTTTATCCACAGTTGCTGGGGCCAACGTCCTGACTTTC
J gene: TRBJ2-6
V gene: TRBV27
clone size: .
D gene: .

CDR3 protein: CASSTTGGYGKNIQYF
CDR3 DNA: TGTGCCAGCAGTACTACAGGGGGCTATGGCAAAAACATTCAGTACTTC
J gene: TRBJ2-4
V gene: TRBV6-2/TRBV6-3
clone size: many
D gene: TRBD1

CDR3 protein: CASSSLWGLLHTEAFF
CDR3 DNA: TGTGCCAGTAGTTCACTTTGGGGGCTCCTGCACACTGAAGCTTTCTTT
J gene: TRBJ1-1
V gene: TRBV19
clone size: .
D gene: .

CDR3 protein: CASSPFRDRYPDTF
CDR3 DNA: TGTGCCAGCTCACCGTTTCGGGACAGATATCCTGACACCTTC
J gene: TRBJ1-2
V gene: TRBV18
clone size: .
D gene: TRBD1

CDR3 protein: CASSSSAGNTIYF
CDR3 DNA: TGTGCCAGCAGCTCGTCCGCTGGAAACACCATATATTTT
J gene: TRBJ1-3
V gene: TRBV12-3/TRBV12-4
clone size: .
D gene: .

CDR3 protein: CASSQAVAWGQYF
CDR3 DNA: TGTGCCAGCAGTCAAGCGGTAGCGTGGGGGCAGTATTTT
J gene: TRBJ2-3
V gene: TRBV12-3/TRBV12-4
clone size: once
D gene: .

CDR3 protein: CASRRTGFNEKLFF
CDR3 DNA: TGTGCCAGCAGGAGGACAGGATTTAATGAAAAACTGTTTTTT
J gene: TRBJ1-4
V gene: TRBV6-5
clone size: .
D gene: TRBD1

CDR3 protein: CASSPGWGRPYEQYF
CDR3 DNA: TGTGCCAGCAGCCCGGGCTGGGGCCGGCCCTACGAGCAGTACTTC
J gene: TRBJ2-7
V gene: TRBV7-2
clone size: .
D gene: .

CDR3 protein: CASSRGQVGEKLFF
CDR3 DNA: TGTGCCAGCAGTCGTGGACAGGTTGGAGAAAAACTGTTTTTT
J gene: TRBJ1-4
V gene: TRBV2
clone size: .
D gene: TRBD1

CDR3 protein: CASSLSGGSTEAFF
CDR3 DNA: TGTGCCAGCAGCTTAAGTGGAGGGAGCACTGAAGCTTTCTTT
J gene: TRBJ1-1
V gene: TRBV7-3
clone size: .
D gene: .

CDR3 protein: CASSPPGGTYEQYF
CDR3 DNA: TGTGCCAGCAGCCCCCCGGGGGGAACCTACGAGCAGTACTTC
J gene: TRBJ2-7
V gene: TRBV7-9
clone size: .
D gene: TRBD2

CDR3 protein: CASSLLAGTTDTQYF
CDR3 DNA: TGCGCCAGCAGCTTGCTTGCGGGGACTACCGATACGCAGTATTTT
J gene: TRBJ2-3
V gene: TRBV5-1
clone size: .
D gene: TRBD2

CDR3 protein: CASSRDREYSGNTIYF
CDR3 DNA: TGTGCCAGCTCACGGGACAGGGAATACTCTGGAAACACCATATATTTT
J gene: TRBJ1-3
V gene: TRBV18
clone size: once
D gene: TRBD1

CDR3 protein: CASSLGGEQYF
CDR3 DNA: TGTGCCAGCAGTTTGGGGGGCGAGCAGTACTTC
J gene: TRBJ2-7
V gene: TRBV12-3/TRBV12-4
clone size: .
D gene: .

CDR3 protein: CASSIEAASANYGYTF
CDR3 DNA: TGTGCCAGTAGTATCGAGGCGGCGTCCGCTAACTATGGCTACACCTTC
J gene: TRBJ1-2
V gene: TRBV19
clone size: .
D gene: .

CDR3 protein: CASSLVPPGTGINTF
CDR3 DNA: TGTGCCAGCAGCCTCGTTCCCCCCGGGACAGGGATAAACACCTTC
J gene: TRBJ1-2
V gene: TRBV7-9
clone size: .
D gene: TRBD1

CDR3 protein: CATWELARGADTQYF
CDR3 DNA: TGTGCCACCTGGGAGCTAGCGCGGGGGGCAGATACGCAGTATTTT
J gene: TRBJ2-3
V gene: TRBV6-5
clone size: .
D gene: TRBD2

CDR3 protein: CASRLGQLNYGYTF
CDR3 DNA: TGTGCCAGCAGACTGGGACAGTTAAACTATGGCTACACCTTC
J gene: TRBJ1-2
V gene: TRBV2
clone size: .
D gene: TRBD1

CDR3 protein: CASSRLQGDGQPQHF
CDR3 DNA: TGTGCCAGCTCCCGCCTTCAGGGTGACGGGCAGCCCCAGCATTTT
J gene: TRBJ1-5
V gene: TRBV18
clone size: .
D gene: .

CDR3 protein: CASSESSRSKGEKLFF
CDR3 DNA: TGTGCCAGCAGTGAATCTTCACGCTCAAAGGGGGAAAAACTGTTTTTT
J gene: TRBJ1-4
V gene: TRBV6-1
clone size: .
D gene: .

CDR3 protein: CASSQDKWNSPLHF
CDR3 DNA: TGTGCCAGCAGTCAGGACAAGTGGAATTCACCCCTCCACTTT
J gene: TRBJ1-6
V gene: TRBV6-5
clone size: .
D gene: .

CDR3 protein: CASSLAGSNYGYTF
CDR3 DNA: TGTGCCAGCAGTTTGGCAGGATCCAACTATGGCTACACCTTC
J gene: TRBJ1-2
V gene: TRBV27
clone size: .
D gene: .

CDR3 protein: CASSDEGTEAFF
CDR3 DNA: TGTGCCAGCAGTGATGAGGGCACTGAAGCTTTCTTT
J gene: TRBJ1-1
V gene: TRBV25-1
clone size: .
D gene: .

CDR3 protein: CASSLATVPIEAFF
CDR3 DNA: TGTGCCAGCAGCCTCGCGACAGTCCCCATTGAAGCTTTCTTT
J gene: TRBJ1-1
V gene: TRBV7-9
clone size: .
D gene: .

CDR3 protein: CASSPGLAQQYF
CDR3 DNA: TGTGCCAGCAGCCCCGGACTAGCACAACAGTATTTT
J gene: TRBJ2-3
V gene: TRBV13
clone size: .
D gene: TRBD2

CDR3 protein: CASSNGVTNTEAFF
CDR3 DNA: TGTGCCAGTAGTAACGGGGTCACGAACACTGAAGCTTTCTTT
J gene: TRBJ1-1
V gene: TRBV19
clone size: .
D gene: .

CDR3 protein: CASSLDGGARREQYF
CDR3 DNA: TGCGCCAGCAGCTTGGACGGGGGGGCACGTCGGGAGCAGTACTTC
J gene: TRBJ2-7
V gene: TRBV5-1
clone size: .
D gene: TRBD2

CDR3 protein: CASWRGNNQPQHF
CDR3 DNA: TGTGCCTCCTGGCGGGGGAACAATCAGCCCCAGCATTTT
J gene: TRBJ1-5
V gene: TRBV28
clone size: .
D gene: .

CDR3 protein: CASSGGTSGGYEQYF
CDR3 DNA: TGTGCCAGCAGTGGGGGGACTAGCGGTGGCTACGAGCAGTACTTC
J gene: TRBJ2-7
V gene: TRBV2
clone size: .
D gene: TRBD2

CDR3 protein: CASSLDRGGKNIQYF
CDR3 DNA: TGTGCCAGCAGCTTAGACAGGGGGGGCAAAAACATTCAGTACTTC
J gene: TRBJ2-4
V gene: TRBV5-8
clone size: few
D gene: TRBD1

CDR3 protein: CASSDRTGLGTEAFF
CDR3 DNA: TGCGCCAGCAGTGATCGGACAGGGCTGGGCACTGAAGCTTTCTTT
J gene: TRBJ1-1
V gene: TRBV10-1
clone size: few
D gene: TRBD1

CDR3 protein: CASAPISSSYNEQFF
CDR3 DNA: TGTGCCAGCGCCCCCATCTCGAGCTCCTACAATGAGCAGTTCTTC
J gene: TRBJ2-1
V gene: TRBV7-2
clone size: .
D gene: .

CDR3 protein: CATSRDRGFYGYTF
CDR3 DNA: TGTGCCACCAGCAGGGACAGGGGTTTCTATGGCTACACCTTC
J gene: TRBJ1-2
V gene: TRBV15
clone size: .
D gene: TRBD1

CDR3 protein: CASSLRGTSSILDTQYF
CDR3 DNA: TGTGCCAGCAGCTTAAGGGGGACCAGTAGCATTCTCGATACGCAGTATTTT
J gene: TRBJ2-3
V gene: TRBV7-2
clone size: .
D gene: .

CDR3 protein: CASSPNRNSPLHF
CDR3 DNA: TGTGCCAGCAGCCCCAACAGGAATTCACCCCTCCACTTT
J gene: TRBJ1-6
V gene: TRBV3-1/TRBV3-2
clone size: .
D gene: .

CDR3 protein: CASRPGQGTGYTF
CDR3 DNA: TGTGCCAGCCGACCGGGACAGGGAACGGGCTACACCTTC
J gene: TRBJ1-2
V gene: TRBV9
clone size: .
D gene: TRBD1

CDR3 protein: CASSPTSGVGSGANVLTF
CDR3 DNA: TGTGCCAGCAGCCCGACTAGCGGGGTTGGCTCTGGGGCCAACGTCCTGACTTTC
J gene: TRBJ2-6
V gene: TRBV28
clone size: .
D gene: TRBD2

CDR3 protein: CSVDKAVGNYGYTF
CDR3 DNA: TGCAGCGTTGATAAAGCGGTGGGGAACTATGGCTACACCTTC
J gene: TRBJ1-2
V gene: TRBV29-1
clone size: .
D gene: .

CDR3 protein: CASSPFGGNYGYTF
CDR3 DNA: TGTGCCAGCAGCCCTTTCGGGGGGAACTATGGCTACACCTTC
J gene: TRBJ1-2
V gene: TRBV9
clone size: few
D gene: .

CDR3 protein: CASSLKWGLDTEAFF
CDR3 DNA: TGTGCCAGCAGCTTAAAATGGGGGCTGGACACTGAAGCTTTCTTT
J gene: TRBJ1-1
V gene: TRBV7-2
clone size: .
D gene: .